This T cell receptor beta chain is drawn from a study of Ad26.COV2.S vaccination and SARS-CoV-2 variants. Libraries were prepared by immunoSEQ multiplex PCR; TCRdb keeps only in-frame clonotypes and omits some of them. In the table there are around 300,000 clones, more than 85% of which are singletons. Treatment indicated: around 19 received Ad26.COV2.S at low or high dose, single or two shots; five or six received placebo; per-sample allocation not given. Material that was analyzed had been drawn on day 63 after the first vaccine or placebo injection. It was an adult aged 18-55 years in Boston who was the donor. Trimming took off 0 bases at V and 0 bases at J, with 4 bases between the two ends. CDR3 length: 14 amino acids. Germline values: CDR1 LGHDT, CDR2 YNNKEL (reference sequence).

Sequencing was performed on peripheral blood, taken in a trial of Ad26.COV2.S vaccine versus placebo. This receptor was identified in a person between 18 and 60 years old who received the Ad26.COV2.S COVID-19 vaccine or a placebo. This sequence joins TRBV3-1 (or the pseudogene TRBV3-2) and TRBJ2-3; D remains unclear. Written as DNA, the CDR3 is TGTGCCAGCAGCCAAGACTTCAGCACAGATACGCAGTATTTT. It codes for CASSQDFSTDTQYF.